This T cell receptor beta chain is from a study of blood T cell repertoires in COVID-19. The overall study: T cells, B-cell-depleted T cells, or PBMCs supplied cDNA or gDNA.

Adults between roughly 18 and 89 years of age took part from 20 to 25 US areas. In its sample, this clone was seen once. Assay: immunoSEQ multiplex PCR; the TCRdb copy retains only in-frame clones and omits some. Among around 300,000 clones listed, approximately 91% were seen once. The CDR3 spans 14 residues. Germline CDR1 SGHRS, CDR2 YFSETQ. V was trimmed by 4 bases and J by 0 bases, leaving 10 bases between them. This receptor was obtained from a woman aged 25 to 39 who had recovered from COVID-19. Sequencing was performed on PBMCs or T cells enriched from blood (not recorded which). V gene TRBV5-1 combines with J gene TRBJ1-1, with D tentatively TRBD1 (6 bases). The CDR3 DNA reads TGCGCCAGCAGCGGGGACACCATGAACACTGAAGCTTTCTTT. Translated, it gives CASSGDTMNTEAFF.